One T cell receptor (beta chain) is described in this entry. The sample belongs to a study of OX40 agonist ivuxolimab in advanced cancers. Study-level background: An anti-OX40 (CD134) antibody with agonistic activity, ivuxolimab, was administered to patients. Among those enrolled, mean age was 60 years (range roughly 20 to 79) and approximately 80% were male.

Repertoires were generated with immunoSEQ multiplex PCR, while TCRdb's copy carries only in-frame clones and drops some. Of roughly 35,000 clones in the sample, roughly 77% were seen once. The ends were cut back, 1 base at V and 2 bases at J, with 8 bases in the middle. The length of the CDR3 is 15 residues. CDR1 and CDR2 (germline): KGHSH, LQKENI. The chain carries TRBV18 and TRBJ1-4, with D uncertain. The TCR originated in an adult with an advanced solid tumor such as melanoma, head and neck, liver or kidney cancer. The specimen was CD4+ or CD8+ T cells sorted from blood, collected in a trial of the OX40 agonist ivuxolimab. The CDR3 here is CASSPRRTTNEKLFF. For the CDR3, the DNA is TGTGCCAGCTCACCACGAAGGACGACTAATGAAAAACTGTTTTTT.